Listed below are T cell receptor beta chains from one sample, sequenced in a study of identifying expanded T cells in peripheral blood. The protocol was immunoSEQ multiplex PCR, while the TCRdb copy is restricted to in-frame clones and leaves out a portion. Altogether around 130,000 clones are present, 75% to 90% being singletons, with the ten largest covering 8.4%. The sequenced sample consisted of blood. The receptors originated from a person aged 18-69 years in good health. CDR3s include the opening cysteine and the closing phenylalanine or tryptophan. The D gene is left open where the match is weak. The size of a clone is reported for some rows only, either as once, few or many, or as a class for expanded clones.

D: -; length: 18; J: TRBJ1-1; size: -; V: TRBV25-1; DNA: TGTGCCAGCAGTGAATCACTCCCGGACAGACCCATGAACACTGAAGCTTTCTTT; CDR3: CASSESLPDRPMNTEAFF
D: -; length: 14; J: TRBJ1-1; size: -; V: TRBV5-5; DNA: TGTGCCAGCAGATTCAGCATAGGGAACACTGAAGCTTTCTTT; CDR3: CASRFSIGNTEAFF
D: -; length: 14; J: TRBJ1-4; size: -; V: TRBV2; DNA: TGTGCCAGCAGTGGACGGACGAATAATGAAAAACTGTTTTTT; CDR3: CASSGRTNNEKLFF
D: -; length: 16; J: TRBJ1-2; size: once; V: TRBV6-5; DNA: TGTGCCAGCAGTTCCTACACGGACGGTCTCAACTATGGCTACACCTTC; CDR3: CASSSYTDGLNYGYTF
D: -; length: 16; J: TRBJ2-7; size: -; V: TRBV5-1; DNA: TGCGCCAGCTCTCCGTTGGGTGTTTCACCGACCTACGAGCAGTACTTC; CDR3: CASSPLGVSPTYEQYF
D: -; length: 14; J: TRBJ2-3; size: -; V: TRBV5-1; DNA: TGCGCCAGCAGCTTGGGCTCCATCACAGATACGCAGTATTTT; CDR3: CASSLGSITDTQYF
D: -; length: 13; J: TRBJ2-3; size: -; V: TRBV7-9; DNA: TGTGCCAGCAGCTTAGGTCTGGGTGGTACGCAGTATTTT; CDR3: CASSLGLGGTQYF
D: TRBD1; length: 18; J: TRBJ1-5; size: -; V: TRBV2; DNA: TGTGCCAGCAGTGAAGTGAGGACAGGGGGCTTTGGCAATCAGCCCCAGCATTTT; CDR3: CASSEVRTGGFGNQPQHF
D: -; length: 13; J: TRBJ2-1; size: -; V: TRBV6-1; DNA: TGTGCCAGCAGTGAAGCGGCCCGGACGGGGCAGTTCTTC; CDR3: CASSEAARTGQFF
D: -; length: 16; J: TRBJ2-6; size: -; V: TRBV6-5; DNA: TGTGCCAGCAGTTACCCGACAGCTTCTGGGGCCAACGTCCTGACTTTC; CDR3: CASSYPTASGANVLTF
D: -; length: 13; J: TRBJ1-2; size: few; V: TRBV7-2; DNA: TGTGCCAGCAGCCCGCGTGACATGCATGGCTACACCTTC; CDR3: CASSPRDMHGYTF
D: -; length: 12; J: TRBJ2-6; size: -; V: TRBV29-1; DNA: TGCAGCGCGGGCTCTGGGGCCAACGTCCTGACTTTC; CDR3: CSAGSGANVLTF
D: TRBD1; length: 13; J: TRBJ1-5; size: -; V: TRBV29-1; DNA: TGCAGCGTTCTCGACAGGGTCAATCAGCCCCAGCATTTT; CDR3: CSVLDRVNQPQHF
D: TRBD1; length: 13; J: TRBJ1-2; size: -; V: TRBV6-6; DNA: TGTGCCAGCAGTTACTTGGGACAGGGAGGCTACACCTTC; CDR3: CASSYLGQGGYTF
D: -; length: 17; J: TRBJ2-6; size: -; V: TRBV7-9; DNA: TGTGCCAGCAGCTTAGTTGGGATTGCCTCTGGGGCCAACGTCCTGACTTTC; CDR3: CASSLVGIASGANVLTF
D: -; length: 11; J: TRBJ1-3; size: few; V: TRBV29-1; DNA: TGCAGCGCGACCTCTGGAAACACCATATATTTT; CDR3: CSATSGNTIYF
D: TRBD2; length: 15; J: TRBJ2-7; size: -; V: TRBV28; DNA: TGTGCCAGCAGTTCAGTAGCGGGAGGGCGGTATGAGCAGTACTTC; CDR3: CASSSVAGGRYEQYF
D: -; length: 15; J: TRBJ1-1; size: -; V: TRBV27; DNA: TGTGCCAGCAGTTTACGTTTGTTGGGGGACACTGAAGCTTTCTTT; CDR3: CASSLRLLGDTEAFF
D: -; length: 14; J: TRBJ1-2; size: -; V: TRBV5-1; DNA: TGCGCCAGCAGCTTGGTTTCGACAGGCTATGGCTACACCTTC; CDR3: CASSLVSTGYGYTF
D: -; length: 17; J: TRBJ1-5; size: -; V: TRBV5-1; DNA: TGCGCCAGCAGCTACTTCTCGGCAGGGGTTCATCATCAGCCCCAGCATTTT; CDR3: CASSYFSAGVHHQPQHF
D: TRBD2; length: 15; J: TRBJ2-4; size: -; V: TRBV19; DNA: TGTGCCAGTAGTCCCGGGACTAGCGGCAAAAACATTCAGTACTTC; CDR3: CASSPGTSGKNIQYF
D: -; length: 14; J: TRBJ1-4; size: -; V: TRBV28; DNA: TGTGCCAGCAGACCCATGACAGCCCGGGAAAAACTGTTTTTT; CDR3: CASRPMTAREKLFF
D: -; length: 11; J: TRBJ2-7; size: -; V: TRBV5-6; DNA: TGTGCCAGCAGCTTTCAAAGTGAGCAGTACTTC; CDR3: CASSFQSEQYF
D: -; length: 15; J: TRBJ2-2; size: -; V: TRBV19; DNA: TGTGCCAGTAGTAGCTCCGGGACACTCACCGGGGAGCTGTTTTTT; CDR3: CASSSSGTLTGELFF
D: -; length: 15; J: TRBJ2-7; size: -; V: TRBV7-3; DNA: TGTGCCAGCAGTTCGACAGGTCCCCTCAAGTACGAGCAGTACTTC; CDR3: CASSSTGPLKYEQYF
D: TRBD2; length: 16; J: TRBJ2-1; size: -; V: TRBV13; DNA: TGTGCCAGCAGCTTAAGCGGGGGTCGTTCCTACAATGAGCAGTTCTTC; CDR3: CASSLSGGRSYNEQFF
D: -; length: 14; J: TRBJ2-1; size: -; V: TRBV28; DNA: TGTGCCAGCAGTTTAGGGGCTAGCGTCAATGAGCAGTTCTTC; CDR3: CASSLGASVNEQFF
D: TRBD2; length: 17; J: TRBJ2-7; size: -; V: TRBV14; DNA: TGTGCCAGCAGCCCCCGGTTTTCCCTAGCGGGAGCGGCCGAGCAGTACTTC; CDR3: CASSPRFSLAGAAEQYF
D: TRBD1; length: 15; J: TRBJ1-5; size: once; V: TRBV7-9; DNA: TGTGCCAGCAGCGCTCCGGGACAGGGGGGTCAGCCCCAGCATTTT; CDR3: CASSAPGQGGQPQHF
D: -; length: 13; J: TRBJ2-5; size: few; V: TRBV7-7; DNA: TGTGCCAGCAGCTTGGGGACCACCGGGACCCAGTACTTC; CDR3: CASSLGTTGTQYF
D: -; length: 13; J: TRBJ2-7; size: -; V: TRBV11-3; DNA: TGTGCCAGCAGCTTAGGCAGGGGAAACGAGCAGTACTTC; CDR3: CASSLGRGNEQYF
D: -; length: 11; J: TRBJ2-5; size: -; V: TRBV20-1; DNA: TGCAGTGCTGACAGGCGGAAGACCCAGTACTTC; CDR3: CSADRRKTQYF
D: TRBD1; length: 13; J: TRBJ1-2; size: once; V: TRBV14; DNA: TGTGCCAGCAGCCAACTTCGACAGGGTGGCTACACCTTC; CDR3: CASSQLRQGGYTF
D: TRBD1; length: 15; J: TRBJ1-2; size: -; V: TRBV19; DNA: TGTGCCAGTAGGGTGACAGGGGAATGGGACTATGGCTACACCTTC; CDR3: CASRVTGEWDYGYTF
D: TRBD1; length: 17; J: TRBJ1-6; size: -; V: TRBV7-2; DNA: TGTGCCAGCAGCAGAGAGGGGACAGGGGCGAGGGATTCACCCCTCCACTTT; CDR3: CASSREGTGARDSPLHF
D: TRBD2; length: 14; J: TRBJ2-1; size: -; V: TRBV11-2; DNA: TGTGCCAGCAGGGGACTAGCGGGTCACAATGAGCAGTTCTTC; CDR3: CASRGLAGHNEQFF
D: -; length: 16; J: TRBJ1-5; size: -; V: TRBV28; DNA: TGTGCCAGCAGAGGCGCTAGGACAAGGATATGGTTGCCCCAGCATTTT; CDR3: CASRGARTRIWLPQHF
D: TRBD1; length: 12; J: TRBJ1-2; size: -; V: TRBV6-6; DNA: TGTGCCAGCAAGACAGGGATCTATGGCTACACCTTC; CDR3: CASKTGIYGYTF
D: -; length: 12; J: TRBJ1-2; size: few; V: TRBV18; DNA: TGTGCCAGCTCACCATCCGCCGATGGCTACACCTTC; CDR3: CASSPSADGYTF
D: -; length: 18; J: TRBJ2-7; size: -; V: TRBV7-9; DNA: TGTGCCAGCAGCTCCAATTGGGCTTTGGAAGGGGAAGCGATCGAGCAGTACTTC; CDR3: CASSSNWALEGEAIEQYF
D: -; length: 18; J: TRBJ2-1; size: once; V: TRBV28; DNA: TGTGCCAGCAGTCCCCTTATTAGCGGCCCTAAGGCGCACAATGAGCAGTTCTTC; CDR3: CASSPLISGPKAHNEQFF
D: -; length: 18; J: TRBJ2-5; size: -; V: TRBV7-9; DNA: TGTGCCAGCAGCTCCCCGACCGGGGGTCGGGGGCCGGGTGGGACCCAGTACTTC; CDR3: CASSSPTGGRGPGGTQYF
D: TRBD1; length: 16; J: TRBJ2-1; size: -; V: TRBV29-1; DNA: TGCAGCGTTGAAGATCGACCCAGGGGGCGCGATAATGAGCAGTTCTTC; CDR3: CSVEDRPRGRDNEQFF
D: -; length: 14; J: TRBJ2-3; size: few; V: TRBV9; DNA: TGTGCCAGCAGCGTAGACCAAGGACCAGATACGCAGTATTTT; CDR3: CASSVDQGPDTQYF
D: -; length: 13; J: TRBJ2-2; size: -; V: TRBV6-5; DNA: TGTGCCATCCTGGCCTTGAACACCGGGGAGCTGTTTTTT; CDR3: CAILALNTGELFF
D: TRBD1; length: 12; J: TRBJ2-7; size: -; V: TRBV7-9; DNA: TGTGCCACCTCCGGGACAGTCTACGAGCAGTACTTC; CDR3: CATSGTVYEQYF
D: TRBD1; length: 16; J: TRBJ2-3; size: once; V: TRBV7-9; DNA: TGTGCCAGCATCTTAACAGGGGCCGTTACTGGAGATACGCAGTATTTT; CDR3: CASILTGAVTGDTQYF
D: TRBD1; length: 14; J: TRBJ2-7; size: once; V: TRBV18; DNA: TGTGCCAGCTCCCCAGGGACAGGATTCAACGAGCAGTACTTC; CDR3: CASSPGTGFNEQYF
D: -; length: 12; J: TRBJ2-7; size: once; V: TRBV19; DNA: TGTCCGCAGTTAGGAAGGGGCTACGAGCAGTACTTC; CDR3: CPQLGRGYEQYF